Listed below are T cell receptor beta chains from one sample, sequenced in a study of blood T cell repertoires in COVID-19. The table came from immunoSEQ multiplex PCR; TCRdb's copy has only in-frame clones and leaves some out. This sample yields fewer than 85,000 clones, of which 79% are seen a single time; approximately 26% belongs to the top ten. Sequencing was done on a sample of peripheral blood. The receptors were gathered from a man aged 60 to 75 with active or convalescent COVID-19. Each CDR3 is given with its conserved first and last residue. The D gene is left open where the match is weak. The size field is filled for only some rows; it gives once, few, many or a size class.

v_gene	abundance	d_gene	j_gene	CDR3nt	CDR3aa
TRBV4-1	once	TRBD2	TRBJ2-2	TGCGCCAGCAGCCAAGATTTCTATAGCGGGGGGGGATGGACCGGGGAGCTGTTTTTT	CASSQDFYSGGGWTGELFF
TRBV19	-	-	TRBJ1-5	TGTGCCAGTAGTACTCAACAGGGATTCACACGTCAGCCCCAGCATTTT	CASSTQQGFTRQPQHF
TRBV7-2	-	-	TRBJ2-5	TGTGCCAGCAGCTTAGTCCGGACTCAAGAGACCCAGTACTTC	CASSLVRTQETQYF
TRBV4-3	-	-	TRBJ1-4	TGCGCCAGCAGCCCGCAGGGAAGTCTAGCTAATGAAAAACTGTTTTTT	CASSPQGSLANEKLFF
TRBV29-1	-	TRBD2	TRBJ2-2	TGCAGCGTTGTTAGCGGGGGGACCGGGGAGCTGTTTTTT	CSVVSGGTGELFF
TRBV19	-	TRBD1	TRBJ1-4	TGTGCCAGTATCCAGGGGGCCGATGCAACTAATGAAAAACTGTTTTTT	CASIQGADATNEKLFF
TRBV6-5	-	-	TRBJ2-5	TGTGCCAGCAGTAGATTCGTTCGGGAGACCCAGTACTTC	CASSRFVRETQYF
TRBV6-1	-	-	TRBJ2-3	TGTGCCAGCAGTGACGACACTAGCACAGATACGCAGTATTTT	CASSDDTSTDTQYF
TRBV29-1	-	TRBD1	TRBJ1-1	TGCAGCGCTACAGGGGGCGGGGGCACTGAAGCTTTCTTT	CSATGGGGTEAFF
TRBV9	-	-	TRBJ2-5	TGTGCCAGCAGCCCCCGTCAGGGAGAGACCCAGTACTTC	CASSPRQGETQYF
TRBV6-1	-	-	TRBJ1-2	TGTGCCAGCAGTGAAGGCAGGACAAATAACTATGGCTACACCTTC	CASSEGRTNNYGYTF
TRBV7-9	once	-	TRBJ2-3	TGTGCCAGCACCCCGCAGGGGCTAGCGGTCACAGATACGCAGTATTTT	CASTPQGLAVTDTQYF
TRBV3-1/TRBV3-2	-	-	TRBJ1-1	TGTGCCAGCAGCCAAGGACTTGGCACTGAAGCTTTCTTT	CASSQGLGTEAFF
TRBV7-3	-	-	TRBJ1-1	TGTGCCAGCAGCCTCTCACTCGACACTGAAGCTTTCTTT	CASSLSLDTEAFF
TRBV19	-	TRBD1	TRBJ1-5	TGTGCCAGTAGTACCTCCGGGACAGGGAGAATTAGTAATCTGCCGCCCCAGCATTTT	CASSTSGTGRISNLPPQHF
TRBV7-3	-	-	TRBJ2-5	TGTGCCAGCAGCCCGGGGGGCCGGGGAGAGACCCAGTACTTC	CASSPGGRGETQYF
TRBV7-9	-	-	TRBJ2-7	TGTGCCAGCAGCTACACAGCTTACGAGCAGTACTTC	CASSYTAYEQYF
TRBV5-1	-	TRBD1	TRBJ2-6	TGCGCCAGCAGCTTGGGCCAGGGGGCTGGGGCCAACGTCCTGACTTTC	CASSLGQGAGANVLTF
TRBV7-9	-	TRBD1	TRBJ1-6	TGTGCCAGCAGCTCCGACCAGGGGGCCAGCTCCTATAATTCACCCCTCCACTTT	CASSSDQGASSYNSPLHF
TRBV18	once	-	TRBJ2-1	TGTGCCAGCTCACCACCGAGTCCCCAACAGGCATACAATGAGCAGTTCTTC	CASSPPSPQQAYNEQFF
TRBV5-1	once	TRBD1	TRBJ2-1	TGCGCCAGCAGCTTCTCCAGGACAGGGTGGAATGAGCAGTTCTTC	CASSFSRTGWNEQFF
TRBV19	-	TRBD2	TRBJ2-1	TGTGCCAGTAGTCGATCGGGACTAGAAGAACCCTACAATGAGCAGTTCTTC	CASSRSGLEEPYNEQFF
TRBV11-2	-	-	TRBJ2-7	TGTGCCAGCAGCGCGTACAGGGGAGGTTACGAGCAGTACTTC	CASSAYRGGYEQYF
TRBV20-1	-	-	TRBJ1-1	TGCAGTGCTAGTCTTATTTTTAGGGGGGGTAACGGGAATGAAGCTTTCTTT	CSASLIFRGGNGNEAFF
TRBV9	-	TRBD1	TRBJ2-2	TGTGCCAGCAGCGCCGGGACAGGTCGTTTGACCGGGGAGCTGTTTTTT	CASSAGTGRLTGELFF
TRBV12-3/TRBV12-4	once	-	TRBJ2-7	TGTGCCAGCAGCCTTCGGACAGACTACGAGCAGTACTTC	CASSLRTDYEQYF
TRBV30	-	TRBD2	TRBJ2-1	TGTGCCTGGGGGACTAAGCGGGGTTACAATGAGCAGTTCTTC	CAWGTKRGYNEQFF
TRBV6-5	few	-	TRBJ2-7	TGTGCCAGCAGTTACTCGGGCAGCTCCTACGAGCAGTACTTC	CASSYSGSSYEQYF
TRBV6-1	-	-	TRBJ1-4	TGTGCCAGCAGTGAGATAGACAGAAGCCCTAATGAAAAACTGTTTTTT	CASSEIDRSPNEKLFF
TRBV7-6	-	TRBD2	TRBJ2-1	TGTGCCAGCAGCCCGCTAGCGGGGGAACCATCACTTGGGAATGAGCAGTTCTTC	CASSPLAGEPSLGNEQFF
TRBV5-1	few	-	TRBJ2-3	TGCGCCAGCAGCTTGGTTGGAGGGCGCACAGATACGCAGTATTTT	CASSLVGGRTDTQYF
TRBV10-3	-	TRBD1	TRBJ1-1	TGTGCCGGAAGGGACAGGGGAGGGGACACTGAAGCTTTCTTT	CAGRDRGGDTEAFF
TRBV4-1	-	-	TRBJ2-7	TGCGCCAGCAGCTTAACCGAACAGGGTTCCTACGAGCAGTACTTC	CASSLTEQGSYEQYF
TRBV6-2/TRBV6-3	-	TRBD1	TRBJ2-5	TGTGCCAGCAGTTACTCATCATGGACAGGGGAAAAAGAGACCCAGTACTTC	CASSYSSWTGEKETQYF
TRBV9	-	-	TRBJ1-1	TGTGCCAGCAGCGTAGCATCCAGTCCTAACACTGAAGCTTTCTTT	CASSVASSPNTEAFF
TRBV7-2	-	TRBD1	TRBJ1-5	TGTGCCAGCAGCTTAACAACCGGGACAGAACAGCCCCAGCATTTT	CASSLTTGTEQPQHF
TRBV3-1/TRBV3-2	-	-	TRBJ1-2	TGTGCCAGCAGCCAAGAGGGCCGGGACACCCTATTTGGCTACACCTTC	CASSQEGRDTLFGYTF
TRBV9	many	-	TRBJ1-2	TGTGCCAGCAGCGTAGCGGGGGGGCGCGGCTATGGCTACACCTTC	CASSVAGGRGYGYTF